This T cell receptor (beta chain) was sequenced for a study of CXCR3-negative and CXCR3-positive naive CD8 T cells. Overall study: TRB reads totalled about 150 million, about 1.5 +/- 0.3 million per library.

A word on this clonotype: Its target is unknown.

The authors made the TRB cDNA libraries by 5' RACE using UMI labels. After re-calling the 5' RACE reads, TCRdb lists one entry per CDR3 protein, DNA absent. The sample totals about 62,000 distinct CDR3 sequences. The CDR3 totals 12 residues. Germline lookup yields CDR1 SQVTM and CDR2 ANQGSEA. General study results and limits: Memory cells differed in TRBV-TRBJ usage, but naive CXCR3-negative and CXCR3-positive cells had similar usage.

Triplicate sorting captured around 300,000 cells each from every CD8+ T cell subset. This receptor was obtained from a human donor in good health. Some clones in this sample may be carry-over from other donors' samples. The material sequenced was naive CXCR3- CD8+ T cells from blood. As for subset: CD45RO-CCR7+CD27+CD95- naive CD8+ T cells lacking CXCR3 (TNR3-). The chain joins TRBV29-1 to TRBJ2-7. The CDR3 region is CSVEGLGYEQYF.